The 5 T cell receptor beta chains below all came from one sample that was sequenced in a study of blood T cell repertoires in COVID-19. Using immunoSEQ multiplex PCR, the repertoire was profiled, and TCRdb retains in-frame clones only, with some absent. The sample shows 100,000 to 150,000 clones, around 80% of them seen only once. Sequencing was done on a sample of PBMCs or T cells enriched from blood (not recorded which). Receptors were obtained from a man aged 35 to 55 with acute COVID-19.

This sequence joins TRBV21-1 and TRBJ1-1; the table names TRBD1, a call not compared with the DNA. TRBV21-1 is assigned pseudogene status. This CDR3 is 15 amino acids long. DNA for the CDR3: TGTGCCAGCAGCAAAGATAGTAGGGGGAACACTGAAGCTTTCTTT. Translation: CASSKDSRGNTEAFF.

This chain links TRBV6-4 with TRBJ2-3; tentatively, D is TRBD2 (6 bases). V gave up 0 bases and J gave up 0 bases, with 7 bases separating them. CDR1 and CDR2 (germline): MRHNA, SNTAGT. The CDR3 is made up of 15 amino acids. CDR3: CASSDSGTSTDTQYF. The CDR3 bases are TGTGCCAGCAGTGACTCCGGGACTAGCACAGATACGCAGTATTTT.

The genes are TRBV6-2 or TRBV6-3 and TRBJ2-2; D not resolved. Trimming pared 5 bases from V and 3 bases from J, leaving 10 bases between. The CDR3 extends over 14 amino acids. Germline loops: CDR1 MNHEY, CDR2 SVGEGT. The DNA of the CDR3 is TGTGCCAGCAGTGCAGGATACGACACCGGGGAGCTGTTTTTT. Translation: CASSAGYDTGELFF.

The rearrangement links TRBV18 to TRBJ2-3; TRBD2 matches 10 bases. Trimming took 1 base from V and 1 from J; bases not matched to a gene: 5. CDR3 length: 17 amino acids. The germline CDR1 and CDR2 sequences are KGHSH and LQKENI. DNA for the CDR3: TGTGCCAGCTCACCACGGAGCGGGGGGGCCGGCACAGATACGCAGTATTTT. This encodes CASSPRSGGAGTDTQYF.

This chain joins TRBV2 and TRBJ1-5; 10 bases match TRBD1. V was pared by 6 bases and J by 5 bases, with 4 bases of the junction left unmatched. CDR3 size: 14 residues. Germline CDR1 and CDR2: SNHLY and FYNNEI. The chain's CDR3 is CASSATGGDQPQHF. In nucleotides, the CDR3 is TGTGCCAGCAGCGCGACAGGGGGCGATCAGCCCCAGCATTTT.